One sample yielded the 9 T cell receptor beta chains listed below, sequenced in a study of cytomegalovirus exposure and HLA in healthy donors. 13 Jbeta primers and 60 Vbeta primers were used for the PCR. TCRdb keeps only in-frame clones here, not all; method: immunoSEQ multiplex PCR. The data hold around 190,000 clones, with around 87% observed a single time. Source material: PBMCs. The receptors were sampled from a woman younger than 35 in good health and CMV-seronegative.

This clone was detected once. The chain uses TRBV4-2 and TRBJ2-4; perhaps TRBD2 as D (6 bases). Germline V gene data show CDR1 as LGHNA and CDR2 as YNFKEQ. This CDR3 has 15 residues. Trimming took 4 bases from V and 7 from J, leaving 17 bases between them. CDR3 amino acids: CASSREDAPGNIQYF. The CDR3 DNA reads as TGTGCCAGCAGCCGGGAGGACGCCCCGGGCAACATTCAGTACTTC.

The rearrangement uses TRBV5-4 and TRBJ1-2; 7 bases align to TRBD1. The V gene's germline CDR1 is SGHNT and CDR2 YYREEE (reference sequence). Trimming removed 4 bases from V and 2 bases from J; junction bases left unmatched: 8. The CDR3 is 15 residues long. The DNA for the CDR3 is TGTGCCAGCAGCACATCGGACAGGACCAACTATGGCTACACCTTC. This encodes CASSTSDRTNYGYTF.

In DNA, the CDR3 is TGCAGCGTTGTAAGGGGACAGGGTACCCCCCTAGGAGAGCAGTACTTC. It encodes CSVVRGQGTPLGEQYF. The rearrangement links TRBV29-1 to TRBJ2-7; TRBD1 agrees at 9 bases. Germline V gene data show CDR1 as SQVTM and CDR2 as ANQGSEA. J lost 7 bases, V lost 4 bases, and 17 bases had no gene match. The CDR3 runs to 16 residues.

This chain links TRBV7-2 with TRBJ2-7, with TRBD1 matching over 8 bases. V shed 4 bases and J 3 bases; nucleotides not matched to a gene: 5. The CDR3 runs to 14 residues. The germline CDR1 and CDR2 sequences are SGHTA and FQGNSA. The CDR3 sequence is CASSWTGNLYEQYF. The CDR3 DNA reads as TGTGCCAGCAGCTGGACAGGGAACCTCTACGAGCAGTACTTC.

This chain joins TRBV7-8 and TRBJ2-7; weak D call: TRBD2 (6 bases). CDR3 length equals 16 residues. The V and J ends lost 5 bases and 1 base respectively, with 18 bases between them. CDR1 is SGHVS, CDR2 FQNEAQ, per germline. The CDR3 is CASSLHEGGTSYEQYF. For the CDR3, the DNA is TGTGCCAGCAGCCTGCATGAGGGAGGAACTTCCTACGAGCAGTACTTC.

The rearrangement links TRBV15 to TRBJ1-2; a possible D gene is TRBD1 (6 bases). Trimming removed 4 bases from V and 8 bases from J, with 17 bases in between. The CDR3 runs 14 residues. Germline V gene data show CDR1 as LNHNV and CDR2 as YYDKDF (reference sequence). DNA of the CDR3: TGTGCCACCAGCATGAAAGGGGGTGTTTACGGCTACACCTTC. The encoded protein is CATSMKGGVYGYTF.

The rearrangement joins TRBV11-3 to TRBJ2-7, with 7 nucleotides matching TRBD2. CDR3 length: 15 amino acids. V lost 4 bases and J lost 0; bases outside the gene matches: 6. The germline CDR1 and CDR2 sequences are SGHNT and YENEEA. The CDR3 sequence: CASSSQRGGSYEQYF. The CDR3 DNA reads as TGTGCCAGCAGCTCACAGCGCGGGGGCTCCTACGAGCAGTACTTC.

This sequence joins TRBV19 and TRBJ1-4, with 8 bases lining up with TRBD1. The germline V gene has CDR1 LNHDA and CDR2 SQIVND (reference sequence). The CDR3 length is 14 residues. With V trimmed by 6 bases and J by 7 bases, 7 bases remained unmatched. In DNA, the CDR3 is TGTGCCAGTAGCGCCGGACAGGGACCTGAAAAACTGTTTTTT. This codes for CASSAGQGPEKLFF.

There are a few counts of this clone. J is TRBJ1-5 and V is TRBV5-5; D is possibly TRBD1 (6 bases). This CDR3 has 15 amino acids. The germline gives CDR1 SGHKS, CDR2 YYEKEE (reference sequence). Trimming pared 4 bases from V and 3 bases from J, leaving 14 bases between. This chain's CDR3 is CASSPMGADNQPQHF. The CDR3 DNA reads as TGTGCCAGCAGCCCAATGGGGGCGGACAATCAGCCCCAGCATTTT.